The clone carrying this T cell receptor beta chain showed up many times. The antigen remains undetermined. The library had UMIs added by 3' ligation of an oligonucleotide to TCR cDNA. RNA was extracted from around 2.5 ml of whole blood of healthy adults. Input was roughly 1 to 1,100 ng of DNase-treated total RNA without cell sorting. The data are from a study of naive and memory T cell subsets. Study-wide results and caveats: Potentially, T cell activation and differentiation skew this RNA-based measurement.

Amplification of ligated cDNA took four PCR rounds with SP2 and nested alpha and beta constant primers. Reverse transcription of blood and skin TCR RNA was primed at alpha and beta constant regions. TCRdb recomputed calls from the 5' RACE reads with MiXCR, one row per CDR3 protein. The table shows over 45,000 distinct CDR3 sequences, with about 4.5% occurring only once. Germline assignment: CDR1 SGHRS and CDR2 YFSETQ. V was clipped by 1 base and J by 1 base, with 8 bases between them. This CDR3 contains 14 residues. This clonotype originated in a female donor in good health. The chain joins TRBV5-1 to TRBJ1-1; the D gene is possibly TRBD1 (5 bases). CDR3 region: CASSLFTGNTEAFF. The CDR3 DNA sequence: TGCGCCAGCAGCTTGTTTACAGGGAACACTGAAGCTTTCTTT.